This T cell receptor (beta chain) is from a study of cytomegalovirus exposure and HLA in healthy donors. Across the study: About 85 million unique TCR sequences came from HLA-typed donors in an early release.

This CDR3 comprises 17 residues. V lost 2 bases to trimming and J lost 4 bases; unmatched junction nucleotides: 9. CDR1 is SNHLY and CDR2 is FYNNEI in the germline V gene. The donors comprised healthy bone marrow donors. PCR used 60 Vbeta primers and 13 Jbeta primers. This table comes from immunoSEQ multiplex PCR, and its TCRdb copy is limited to in-frame clones, with some not included. In the table there are approximately 170,000 clones, about 80% of which are singletons. At least ten counts were recorded for this clone. What it binds is not known. Study-level findings and limits: Sequence variants that were highly shared formed a cluster that was likely a sequencing artifact.

V usage is TRBV2 and J usage is TRBJ2-1; 9 bases agree with TRBD2. This receptor was obtained from a woman aged 25-40 years in good health and CMV-seropositive. Input material: PBMCs. CDR3 DNA sequence: TGTGCCAGCAGTGAAAATGATCTAGCGGGAATGTACAATGAGCAGTTCTTC. Protein product: CASSENDLAGMYNEQFF.